Below, 13 T cell receptor beta chains from the same sample are listed, as sequenced in a study of CD8+ T cells in alopecia areata. Treatment meaning: oral pan-JAK inhibitor, 5-10 mg twice daily. Following extraction, RNA underwent reverse transcription to cDNA, which served as the sequencing template. The data were produced by immunoSEQ multiplex PCR, yet TCRdb's version contains in-frame clones alone and is incomplete. The data hold around 190,000 clones, with roughly 60% observed a single time. Source: CD4+ T cells sorted from blood, taken at week 24, from a patient treated with tofacitinib. Every receptor here comes from a human donor with alopecia areata.

The chain is built from TRBV4-1 and TRBJ2-4; D may be TRBD1 or TRBD2 (6 bases each). V dropped 4 bases and J dropped 6 bases, with 13 bases sitting between them. CDR1 MGHRA and CDR2 YSYEKL come from the germline V gene. This CDR3 is 14 amino acids long. CDR3 loop: CASSPTGAVNIQYF. Written as DNA, the CDR3 is TGCGCCAGCAGCCCCACGGGGGCCGTAAACATTCAGTACTTC.

The DNA for the CDR3 is TGCAGCGTAATGACAGGGGGTCTTTCTGGCTACACCTTC. As protein: CSVMTGGLSGYTF. The V and J genes are TRBV29-1 and TRBJ1-2; TRBD1 agrees at 9 bases. The V segment lost 6 bases and the J segment 7 bases; nucleotides outside the gene matches: 9. The CDR3 length is 13 residues. The germline gives CDR1 SQVTM, CDR2 ANQGSEA.

This chain connects TRBV14 to TRBJ2-7; 8 bases fit TRBD1. CDR3 size: 14 residues. V was clipped by 4 bases and J by 7 bases; unmatched bases: 9. CDR1 SGHDN and CDR2 FVKESK come from the germline V gene. The CDR3 DNA follows: TGTGCCAGCAGCCTGGGACAGGCGCTAAGGGAGCAGTACTTC. Amino acids: CASSLGQALREQYF.

The table lists this clone with a few counts. The J gene is TRBJ2-3, the V gene TRBV14; D not resolved. The CDR3 runs to 13 residues. Germline V CDR1 and CDR2: SGHDN, FVKESK. The V and J ends lost 0 bases and 8 bases respectively, with 9 bases between them. As DNA, the CDR3 is TGTGCCAGCAGCCAAGACAGCTGGGGTACGCAGTATTTT. It codes for CASSQDSWGTQYF.

This sequence joins TRBV28 and TRBJ1-2, with 7 bases that match TRBD1. CDR1 MDHEN and CDR2 SYDVKM come from the germline V gene. Losses at the gene ends were 5 bases for V and 8 bases for J; bases not matched to a gene: 5. CDR3 length equals 12 residues. CDR3 nucleotides: TGTGCCAGCAGTCGAGGGGACAGCGGCTACACCTTC. Translating gives CASSRGDSGYTF.

V usage is TRBV29-1 and J usage is TRBJ1-2; D is undetermined. The CDR3 has 14 residues. V was pared by 6 bases and J by 0 bases, with 14 bases between. Germline V gene sequence: CDR1 SQVTM, CDR2 ANQGSEA. CDR3 sequence reads: CSVPTRGSNYGYTF. The CDR3 nucleotides read TGCAGCGTCCCCACACGGGGTTCTAACTATGGCTACACCTTC.

The genes are TRBV30 and TRBJ1-1, with D perhaps matching TRBD1 (6 bases). V gave up 0 bases and J gave up 1 base, with 15 bases separating them. The CDR3 contains 16 residues. CDR1 and CDR2 from the germline V gene are GTSNPN and SVGIG (reference sequence). This CDR3 is CAWSVRPGHQNTEAFF. The CDR3 DNA follows: TGTGCCTGGAGTGTACGCCCGGGACACCAGAACACTGAAGCTTTCTTT.

The chain recombines TRBV18 with TRBJ1-5; D is ambiguous. Germline V gives CDR1 KGHSH, CDR2 LQKENI. This CDR3 contains 15 residues. The ends were cut back, 3 bases at V and 2 bases at J, with 11 bases in the middle. CDR3 nucleotides: TGTGCCAGCTCACCCCGACCCACAGGCAATCAGCCCCAGCATTTT. It codes for CASSPRPTGNQPQHF.

This clone was counted only a few times. The gene calls are TRBV29-1 and TRBJ1-2, with TRBD1 matching over 8 bases. Germline V CDR1 and CDR2: SQVTM, ANQGSEA. J was trimmed by 1 base and V by 6 bases; bases with no gene match: 1. The CDR3 has 12 residues. CDR3 region: CSVTGDNYGYTF. The CDR3 nucleotides read TGCAGCGTGACAGGGGATAACTATGGCTACACCTTC.

This chain uses TRBV15 with TRBJ2-7; perhaps D is TRBD1 or TRBD2 (5 bases each). This CDR3 spans 13 amino acids. V was cut by 5 bases and J by 0 bases, with 8 bases left in between. Germline V lookup: CDR1 LNHNV, CDR2 YYDKDF (reference sequence). The chain's CDR3 is CATSLGTSYEQYF. The CDR3 DNA sequence: TGTGCCACCAGCCTCGGGACCTCCTACGAGCAGTACTTC. The full variable domain, its missing parts supplied by reference TRBV15 and TRBJ2-7, is DAMVIQNPRYQVTQFGKPVTLSCSQTLNHNVMYWYQQKSSQAPKLLFHYYDKDFNNEADTPDNFQSRRPNTSFCFLDIRSPGLGDTAMYLCATSLGTSYEQYFGPGTRLTVT.

This clone was seen just once. The chain has TRBV7-7 and TRBJ2-1, with 9 bases fitting TRBD2. The CDR3 has 15 residues. Trimming cost V 1 base and J 8 bases; bases outside gene matches: 6. From germline, CDR1 is SSHAT and CDR2 FNYEAQ (reference sequence). CDR3 bases: TGTGCCAGCAGCTTAGTTGCGGGGGGGCAGGATGAGCAGTTCTTC. Encoded protein: CASSLVAGGQDEQFF.

The chain carries TRBV18 and TRBJ2-7, with 8 bases aligning to TRBD2. Germline V gene sequence: CDR1 KGHSH, CDR2 LQKENI. The CDR3 covers 14 residues. V shed 5 bases and J 4 bases; nucleotides not matched to a gene: 7. CDR3 bases: TGTGCCAGCTCAACCACGGGACTAGGATACGAGCAGTACTTC. Protein product: CASSTTGLGYEQYF.

V and J are TRBV5-4 and TRBJ2-2; D may be TRBD1 (6 bases). With 2 bases removed from V and 4 bases from J, the gap between germline ends came to 12 bases. The germline V gene encodes CDR1 SGHNT and CDR2 YYREEE (reference sequence). The length of the CDR3 is 15 residues. DNA for the CDR3: TGTGCCAGCAGCTTCCTACAGGGTCCCACCGGGGAGCTGTTTTTT. This gives the protein CASSFLQGPTGELFF. The full variable domain, its missing parts supplied by reference TRBV5-4 and TRBJ2-2, is ETGVTQSPTHLIKTRGQQVTLRCSSQSGHNTVSWYQQALGQGPQFIFQYYREEENGRGNFPPRFSGLQFPNYSSELNVNALELDDSALYLCASSFLQGPTGELFFGEGSRLTVL.